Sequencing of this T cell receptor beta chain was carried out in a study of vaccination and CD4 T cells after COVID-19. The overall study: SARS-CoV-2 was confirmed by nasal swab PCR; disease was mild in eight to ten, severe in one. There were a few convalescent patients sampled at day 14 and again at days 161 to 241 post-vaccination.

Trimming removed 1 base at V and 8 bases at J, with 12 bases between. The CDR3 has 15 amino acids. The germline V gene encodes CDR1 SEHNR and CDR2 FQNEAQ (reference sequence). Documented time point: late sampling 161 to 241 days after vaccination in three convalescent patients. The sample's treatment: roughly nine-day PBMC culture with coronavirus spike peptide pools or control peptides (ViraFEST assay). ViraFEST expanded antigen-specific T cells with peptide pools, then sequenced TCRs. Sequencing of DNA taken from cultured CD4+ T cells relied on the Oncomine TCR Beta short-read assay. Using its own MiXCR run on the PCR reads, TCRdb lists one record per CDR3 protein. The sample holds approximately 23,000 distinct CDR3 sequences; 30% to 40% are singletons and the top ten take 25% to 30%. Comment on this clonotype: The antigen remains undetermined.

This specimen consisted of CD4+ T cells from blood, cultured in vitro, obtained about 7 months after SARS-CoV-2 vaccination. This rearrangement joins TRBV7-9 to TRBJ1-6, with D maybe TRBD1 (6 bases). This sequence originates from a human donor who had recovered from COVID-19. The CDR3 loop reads CASSLDRGGDSPLHF. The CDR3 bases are TGTGCCAGCAGCTTAGATAGAGGGGGGGATTCACCCCTCCACTTT.